These 24 T cell receptor beta chains were all obtained from the same sample, sequenced in a study of CD8 T cells in ankylosing spondylitis. TCRdb reanalysed the 5' RACE reads using MiXCR and keeps one entry per CDR3 protein. The table includes about 360,000 distinct CDR3 sequences, 20% to 25% detected once. Sequencing was carried out using blood, either unsorted or a sorted T cell fraction (not recorded which). All receptors derive from a male donor with ankylosing spondylitis or in good health (not recorded which).

This chain links TRBV5-4 with TRBJ2-7; D might be TRBD1 or TRBD2, each matching 5 bases. CDR3 length equals 16 residues. Trimming left V 0 bases short and J 4 bases short, with 17 bases between. The germline gives CDR1 SGHNT, CDR2 YYREEE (reference sequence). DNA for the CDR3: TGTGCCAGCAGCTTGGGGGCAGGGTCGGGATTTTACGAGCAGTACTTC. Protein product: CASSLGAGSGFYEQYF.

The V gene is TRBV12-3 or TRBV12-4, the J gene TRBJ2-1, with D unresolved. Trimming left V 2 bases short and J 0 bases short, with 8 bases between. CDR3 length: 15 amino acids. The DNA for the CDR3 is TGTGCCAGCAGTTTAAAGGTCTACTCCTACAATGAGCAGTTCTTC. Amino acid sequence: CASSLKVYSYNEQFF.

The J gene is TRBJ2-3, the V gene TRBV5-1; the D gene is possibly TRBD2 (6 bases). Germline V lookup: CDR1 SGHRS, CDR2 YFSETQ. CDR3 length: 15 amino acids. V lost 6 bases, J lost 0 bases, and 14 bases lay in between. The CDR3 reads CASKLGGTSTDTQYF. The CDR3 DNA sequence: TGCGCCAGCAAGCTTGGGGGGACTAGCACAGATACGCAGTATTTT. The full variable domain, its missing parts supplied by reference TRBV5-1 and TRBJ2-3, is KAGVTQTPRYLIKTRGQQVTLSCSPISGHRSVSWYQQTPGQGLQFLFEYFSETQRNKGNFPGRFSGRQFSNSRSEMNVSTLELGDSALYLCASKLGGTSTDTQYFGPGTRLTVL.

This chain connects TRBV5-1 to TRBJ2-7; 7 nucleotides line up with TRBD1. Unmatched junction bases numbered 8, after V lost 4 bases and J lost 4 bases. This CDR3 is 14 amino acids long. In germline, CDR1 is SGHRS, CDR2 YFSETQ. The CDR3 is CASSETGNLYEQYF. The CDR3 DNA follows: TGCGCCAGCAGCGAGACAGGGAACTTATACGAGCAGTACTTC.

The V call is TRBV5-1, the J call TRBJ2-3, with D unclear. The ends were cut back, 0 bases at V and 4 bases at J, with 15 bases in the middle. CDR3 size: 16 residues. The germline CDR1 and CDR2 sequences are SGHRS and YFSETQ. CDR3 bases: TGCGCCAGCAGCTTGGCCCGGTCCCCGCCAGCAGATACGCAGTATTTT. This encodes CASSLARSPPADTQYF.

This clonotype was recorded a few times. V and J are TRBV2 and TRBJ2-1, with 9 positions matching TRBD1. In germline, CDR1 is SNHLY, CDR2 FYNNEI. Trimming at V came to 6 bases and at J to 3 bases, leaving 3 bases not matched to a gene. The CDR3 runs to 14 residues. CDR3 in DNA: TGTGCCAGCAGGACGGGACAGGGCTACAATGAGCAGTTCTTC. This translates into CASRTGQGYNEQFF.

This chain connects TRBV4-1 to TRBJ2-6; D gene unclear. The CDR3 runs 18 residues. The germline CDR1 and CDR2 sequences are MGHRA and YSYEKL. V lost 0 bases and J 4 bases, leaving 16 bases between the germline ends. The CDR3 DNA is TGCGCCAGCAGCCAAGAAAGTCTGGACGCGCTGGGGGCCAACGTCCTGACTTTC. This encodes CASSQESLDALGANVLTF.

The chain uses TRBV11-2 and TRBJ2-1; 10 positions match TRBD1. With V trimmed by 5 bases and J by 9 bases, 10 bases remained unmatched. Germline-derived CDR1 and CDR2 are SGHAT and FQNNGV. CDR3 size: 15 residues. CDR3 DNA: TGTGCCAGCAGCCTAGGGGGACAGGGGACAAGTGAGCAGTTCTTC. Translation: CASSLGGQGTSEQFF.

This clonotype was counted a few times. J is TRBJ2-3 and V is TRBV12-3 or TRBV12-4; a possible D gene is TRBD2 (6 bases). V lost 8 bases and J 4 bases, leaving 13 bases between the germline ends. CDR3 length: 13 amino acids. CDR3 DNA sequence: TGTGCCAGCTCTTCTTCGGGGGCAGATACGCAGTATTTT. Amino acid sequence: CASSSSGADTQYF.

The chain couples TRBV3-1 to TRBJ2-7, with 10 positions matching TRBD2. The CDR3 has 15 amino acids. V lost 5 bases and J lost 3; bases outside the gene matches: 7. CDR1 LGHDT and CDR2 YNNKEL come from the germline V gene (reference sequence). The CDR3 DNA follows: TGTGCCAGCAGCGCACCACTAGCGGGGAACTACGAGCAGTACTTC. This codes for CASSAPLAGNYEQYF.

There are many counts of this clonotype. The rearrangement uses TRBV12-3 or TRBV12-4 and TRBJ2-7, with 8 bases lining up with TRBD1. Losses at the gene ends were 3 bases for V and 1 base for J; bases not matched to a gene: 2. The CDR3 extends over 14 amino acids. The CDR3 DNA sequence: TGTGCCAGCAGTTTGGACAGGGATTCCTACGAGCAGTACTTC. It is translated as CASSLDRDSYEQYF.

The chain joins TRBV15 to TRBJ2-7; no firm D call. V was shortened by 5 bases and J by 2 bases, with 13 bases between the two germline ends. Germline V gene data show CDR1 as LNHNV and CDR2 as YYDKDF (reference sequence). This CDR3 is 14 amino acids long. In DNA, the CDR3 is TGTGCCACCAGCCTCGCGGTGGTCACCTACGAGCAGTACTTC. Residues: CATSLAVVTYEQYF.

This clonotype was found a few times. The chain combines TRBV9 with TRBJ2-1, with 11 bases aligning to TRBD2. The V gene's germline CDR1 is SGDLS and CDR2 YYNGEE. The CDR3 spans 18 residues. Trimming at V came to 4 bases and at J to 0 bases, leaving 9 bases not matched to a gene. CDR3 nucleotides: TGTGCCAGCAGCCCTACGACTAGCGGGGCTCGCTCCTACAATGAGCAGTTCTTC. It specifies CASSPTTSGARSYNEQFF.

This clonotype has just a few counts. The V call is TRBV27, the J call TRBJ2-1; D is undetermined. The CDR3 extends over 14 amino acids. V was trimmed by 5 bases and J by 2 bases, leaving 10 bases between them. Germline V CDR1 and CDR2: MNHEY, SMNVEV (reference sequence). The CDR3 loop reads CASSHSPAYNEQFF. The CDR3 nucleotides are TGTGCCAGCAGTCACTCCCCGGCCTACAATGAGCAGTTCTTC.

The rearrangement uses TRBV4-1 and TRBJ2-7; no clear D gene. The CDR3 runs to 16 residues. V dropped 4 bases and J dropped 3 bases, with 19 bases sitting between them. Germline V lookup: CDR1 MGHRA, CDR2 YSYEKL. The CDR3 bases are TGCGCCAGCAGCCTACTATCACAAGCACCAGACTACGAGCAGTACTTC. Encoded protein: CASSLLSQAPDYEQYF.

The chain uses TRBV10-3 and TRBJ2-7, with 11 bases that match TRBD1. V was clipped by 7 bases and J by 4 bases; unmatched bases: 9. This CDR3 is 15 amino acids long. CDR1 and CDR2 from the germline V gene are ENHRY and SYGVKD. DNA for the CDR3: TGTGCCATCACCGGACGGACAGGGGGCTTGTACGAGCAGTACTTC. This translates into CAITGRTGGLYEQYF.

The V and J genes are TRBV19 and TRBJ2-3; 7 bases are shared with TRBD1. The CDR3 is 15 amino acids. The J segment lost 1 base and the V segment lost 6 bases, leaving 7 bases of the junction unmatched. CDR1 LNHDA and CDR2 SQIVND come from the germline V gene (reference sequence). CDR3 protein: CASRAEDRRTDTQYF. As DNA, the CDR3 is TGTGCCAGTAGAGCGGAGGACAGGCGCACAGATACGCAGTATTTT.

The chain links TRBV29-1 to TRBJ2-7; possibly TRBD1 for D (5 bases). Germline-derived CDR1 and CDR2 are SQVTM and ANQGSEA. The V gene lost 4 bases and the J gene lost 0 bases, with 16 bases spanning the gap. This CDR3 spans 15 amino acids. CDR3 nucleotide sequence: TGCAGCGTTGTCTGGACGGACAACTTCTCCTACGAGCAGTACTTC. Protein sequence: CSVVWTDNFSYEQYF.

This clonotype was recorded many times. This rearrangement joins TRBV29-1 to TRBJ2-5; D may be TRBD1 (6 bases). This CDR3 is 14 amino acids long. Germline CDR1 is SQVTM and CDR2 is ANQGSEA. The V and J ends lost 6 bases and 2 bases respectively, with 16 bases between them. The CDR3: CSVPGTIRQETQYF. The CDR3 DNA reads TGCAGCGTCCCCGGGACAATTCGACAAGAGACCCAGTACTTC.

The V and J genes are TRBV30 and TRBJ1-1, with 7 bases fitting TRBD1. CDR3 length: 13 amino acids. The trim removed 1 base at V and 4 bases at J, leaving 3 bases unmatched. Germline lookup yields CDR1 GTSNPN and CDR2 SVGIG (reference sequence). CDR3 loop: CAWSGQGGTEAFF. In nucleotides, the CDR3 is TGTGCCTGGAGTGGGCAGGGGGGCACTGAAGCTTTCTTT.

The V and J genes are TRBV7-3 and TRBJ1-2; D remains unclear. The germline V gene has CDR1 SGHTA and CDR2 FQGTGA. Trimming removed 1 base from V and 6 bases from J, with 0 bases in between. This CDR3 contains 10 residues. The DNA for the CDR3 is TGTGCCAGCAGCTTAAATGGCTACACCTTC. Translated, it gives CASSLNGYTF.

The chain combines TRBV7-9 with TRBJ2-7, with 14 bases aligning to TRBD2. CDR3 length: 15 amino acids. J lost 6 bases, V lost 5 bases, and 6 bases had no gene match. CDR1 and CDR2 (germline): SEHNR, FQNEAQ (reference sequence). CDR3: CASSGGTSGGSEQYF. DNA for the CDR3: TGTGCCAGCAGCGGGGGGACTAGCGGGGGTTCCGAGCAGTACTTC. Based on the CDR3 plus reference TRBV7-9 and TRBJ2-7, the full variable domain is DTGVSQNPRHKITKRGQNVTFRCDPISEHNRLYWYRQTLGQGPEFLTYFQNEAQLEKSRLLSDRFSAERPKGSFSTLEIQRTEQGDSAMYLCASSGGTSGGSEQYFGPGTRLTVT.

The rearrangement joins TRBV7-9 to TRBJ2-1; 9 bases are a match to TRBD1. Germline loops: CDR1 SEHNR, CDR2 FQNEAQ (reference sequence). V shed 7 bases, J shed 8 bases, and the junction held 12 bases outside the gene matches. CDR3 length: 15 amino acids. This chain's CDR3 is CASTSRDRDVYEQFF. Here the CDR3 DNA reads TGTGCCAGCACTTCCCGGGACAGGGATGTTTATGAGCAGTTCTTC.

The genes are TRBV6-2 or TRBV6-3 and TRBJ2-1; TRBD1 might be the D (5 bases). CDR3 length: 14 residues. The germline V and J ends were trimmed by 0 bases and 15 bases, with 18 bases remaining between them. CDR1 and CDR2 from the germline V gene are MNHEY and SVGEGT. CDR3 nucleotide sequence: TGTGCCAGCAGTTACTCGGGGCAGGGCGGCTCTCCGTTCTTC. Its translation is CASSYSGQGGSPFF.